The sequence of this T cell receptor beta chain was determined in a study of CD8+CD57+ T cells in acquired aplastic anemia. Study as a whole: Healthy CD8+ samples averaged approximately 9.9 million reads.

This clonotype was counted many times. For CDR3 and TCR beta VDJ profiling, genomic DNA was the template used. One entry per CDR3 protein results from TCRdb running MiXCR on the reads. The sample has around 400,000 distinct CDR3 sequences, just under 70% seen once; the top ten hold more than 3.5%. The junction had 12 bases not matched to a gene; V was cut back by 4 bases and J by 5 bases. This CDR3 region has 16 residues. In germline, CDR1 is SGHRS, CDR2 YFSETQ. Source material: sorted CD4+, CD8+, or CD8+CD57+ T cells (not recorded which) from PBMCs. The V and J genes are TRBV5-1 and TRBJ2-1; TRBD1 agrees at 7 bases. This sequence originates from a human donor in good health, serving as a control. The CDR3 is CASSLGPEQGNNEQFF. As DNA, the CDR3 is TGCGCCAGCAGCCTGGGCCCGGAACAGGGGAACAATGAGCAGTTCTTC.